This TCR beta chain was obtained from a study of regulatory T cells in long-lasting Graves disease (dated by TCRdb to the early 2020s). For the wider study: Patients with newly diagnosed Graves' disease had been on antithyroid drugs for under 3 months. Persistent Graves' disease patients were compared with newly diagnosed Graves' disease patients by peripheral blood TCR sequencing and RNA sequencing. The study was registered as a clinical trial and conducted in China. A total of about 33 samples underwent TCR sequencing, from 13 patients with persistent Graves' disease and some 20 patients with newly diagnosed Graves' disease.

The library relied on multiplex PCR. The run used an Illumina HiSeq 4000. TCR beta libraries were built with iRepertoire HTBI primers and Arm-PCR amplification of CDR3 regions. Before sequencing, the PCR products went through gel purification. The study's processing was this. Across samples, roughly 60 TRBV and 13 to 15 TRBJ segments were identified and used for gene usage analysis of CDR3 amino acid clonotypes. Filtered high-quality paired reads were merged into contigs using COPE and FqMerger. BLAST was used to align contigs to the IMGT TRBV, TRBD and TRBJ reference genes, and CDR3 was defined following IMGT. Any clonotype with a frequency above 0.1% was counted as a highly expanded clone. Repertoire diversity was measured by Shannon entropy, and V-J evenness by the Gini coefficient. Clonotypes shared by more than one individual were considered public. TCRdb took the public reads, trimmed them with fastp at Q25, ran MiXCR for clone calling and kept in-frame beta chains. Rows with one shared CDR3 protein collapse into an entry with the most common genes and DNA. TCRdb assigned the V and J calls; the authors' analysis was not used. The sample records approximately 400,000 distinct CDR3 sequences, over 12% of which are singletons. The ten most abundant clones make up over 7.5% of the sample.

Reading from cysteine to phenylalanine, the CDR3 counts 14 amino acids. CDR3 DNA only is kept here, 42 bases in frame from base 1. Sequences MNHEY (CDR1) and SVGEGT (CDR2) are obtained from the germline V gene. Trimming removed 7 bases from V and 3 bases from J; the gene matches leave 4 bases unexplained. This specimen's time point label, per the study, means: newly diagnosed GD, antithyroid drugs for less than 3 months. For both TCR sequencing and RNA sequencing, RNA was extracted from PBMCs in TRIzol. The diagnosis of Graves' disease was made according to American Thyroid Association guidelines. Patients for the study were recruited at an endocrinology department in Xi'an, China. Each patient gave roughly 10 milliliters of peripheral blood, collected in an EDTA anticoagulant tube. Ficoll Paque Plus density gradient separation was used to isolate PBMCs, and no further T cell sorting was done. An Agilent 2100 Bioanalyzer and agarose gel were used to check RNA quality, while a NanoDrop 2000 measured RNA concentration.

Only one count was recorded for this clonotype. The target of this receptor is not known. It has no much larger one-base neighbor in the sample; base qualities were not kept. A single read is weak support. What the work shows at the level of the full study, not this receptor alone: The study examined only peripheral blood because the primary lesion, thyroid tissue, could not be accessed. Patients with persistent disease shared more public clonotypes (fewer than 3,000) than newly diagnosed patients did (around 980). As a limitation, the authors acknowledged that the small sample size may reduce accuracy. Sequencing and analysis were limited to the TCR beta chain. Lower TCR Shannon entropy and fewer highly expanded clones were observed in persistent Graves' disease patients than in newly diagnosed patients, which suggested clonal expansion. TRBV28, TRBJ1-2 and TRBJ2-5 were preferentially used in persistent disease, while TRBV20-1 and TRBJ2-1 were favored in newly diagnosed disease.

The same data also contributed to another study, on T cells in Graves' hyperthyroidism and ophthalmopathy. Per the second study: Graves' hyperthyroidism was defined as stable when no progression to ophthalmopathy occurred over 18 months of follow-up. Hyperthyroidism patients were newly diagnosed, had a disease duration of under 2 months, and were aged 18 to 65 years. Patients with uncontrolled infections, other autoimmune diseases, pregnancy or lactation were excluded. Clinical symptoms, serum thyroxine and TRAb, thyroid ultrasound, and orbital computed tomography formed the basis for the diagnoses. The first round of RT-PCR for the TCR CDR3 was performed with the HTBI primer set and the Qiagen OneStep RT-PCR kit. Most expanded thyroid clonotypes (frequency above 0.001) were also detected in blood, suggesting blood repertoires may reflect thyroid immune responses. A model built on a 13 V-J signature distinguished ophthalmopathy from stable hyperthyroidism, reaching 87.88% sensitivity and approximately 81% specificity in cross-validation and 80%/75% in testing. During validation, the model predicted progression to ophthalmopathy a median of about 6.3 months ahead of onset, with just under 71% sensitivity and around 73% specificity. To identify TCR V-J signatures that set the groups apart, the researchers used a discovery cohort of 90 to 100 patients, made up of around 40 with Graves' ophthalmopathy and around 58 with stable Graves' hyperthyroidism. An independent validation cohort of around 19 hyperthyroidism patients and about 15 patients who later progressed to ophthalmopathy tested prospective prediction of ophthalmopathy. The approximately 100 discovery patients were randomly split 7:3 into training and test sets. In about 6 Graves' hyperthyroidism patients, the study also compared T-cell repertoires from thyroid tissue with T-cell repertoires from blood. After blood sampling, hyperthyroidism patients were treated with methimazole at a starting dose of 30 mg daily, and ophthalmopathy patients were treated with high-dose intravenous methylprednisolone. A second multiplex PCR round built the libraries, followed by size selection and purification. Paired-end sequencing of the libraries was performed with 100 bp reads on an Illumina HiSeq2000. SOAPnuke was used to process the raw data, removing reads that contained adapters or uncalled bases, had a mean Phred below 15, or lacked an exact match to the constant primer or identifier. High-quality paired reads were merged using COPE v1.2.5, and each unique nucleotide sequence was defined as a clonotype. Clonotypes were aligned to IMGT TRBV, TRBD and TRBJ reference segments using MiTCR v1.1. Only V-J combinations with frequency above 0.0001, covering 99.2% of repertoires, were analysed. A TCS score was defined as the ratio between F50 (clonal expansion) and ExV (chaos), using BLOSUM62-based TCRdist between CDR3 peptides within each V-J. Welch's t-statistics and random forest reduced approximately 520 V-J features to roughly 13, which were used in a naive Bayes classifier (R e1071). Sample size was not statistically predetermined, and investigators were not blinded to group allocation. TCR Vbeta CDR3 sequencing of 130 to 150 peripheral blood samples (more than 40 ophthalmopathy, 75 to 85 hyperthyroidism and approximately 17 progressor patients) is reported in the paper.

The sequence was obtained from a middle-aged woman with Graves disease. Donor details come from another sample of the same person, matched by shared clones. Sequencing was performed on peripheral blood mononuclear cells (PBMCs), taken at new diagnosis, from a patient treated with antithyroid drugs. Recombination joined TRBV6-2 or TRBV6-3 with TRBJ2-1, with 9 bases in between that match TRBD2. The DNA is TGTGCCAGCACCCTAGCGGGACTCTACAATGAGCAGTTCTTC. Protein translation: CASTLAGLYNEQFF.